Presented here are 20 T cell receptor beta chains from one specimen sequenced in a study of neurological immune-mediated disorders. One entry per CDR3 protein results from TCRdb running MiXCR on the 5' RACE reads. Of fewer than 25,000 distinct CDR3 sequences in the sample, more than 9% are singletons; the top ten hold less than 25%. Input material: PBMCs. These receptors were taken from an older woman with HTLV-1-associated myelopathy (HAM/TSP).

This clonotype was recorded at least ten times. The chain recombines TRBV20-1 with TRBJ1-1, with D maybe TRBD1 (5 bases). This CDR3 contains 11 residues. CDR1 and CDR2 (germline): DFQATT, SNEGSKA (reference sequence). Trimming cost V 3 bases and J 8 bases, with 10 bases left between them. CDR3 amino acids: CSASQGFEAFF. Written as DNA, the CDR3 is TGCAGTGCTAGTCAGGGCTTCGAAGCTTTCTTT.

There are many counts of this clonotype. The chain employs TRBV5-1 and TRBJ2-5; TRBD1 matches at 9 bases. The germline gives CDR1 SGHRS, CDR2 YFSETQ. This CDR3 comprises 17 residues. After removal of 3 bases from V and 2 bases from J, the junction contained 11 bases not matched to a gene. CDR3 sequence reads: CASSSYGQGTIQETQYF. The CDR3 region has the DNA TGCGCCAGCAGCTCGTACGGACAGGGGACGATTCAAGAGACCCAGTACTTC.

Ten or more counts support this clonotype. V usage is TRBV7-9 and J usage is TRBJ2-7, with TRBD1 matching over 11 bases. The CDR3 is 15 residues long. J lost 7 bases, V lost 2 bases, and 7 bases had no gene match. Germline V gene data show CDR1 as SEHNR and CDR2 as FQNEAQ (reference sequence). This CDR3 is CASSLTKDRGQEQYF. CDR3 bases: TGTGCCAGCAGCTTAACTAAGGACAGGGGGCAGGAGCAGTACTTC.

This clonotype was counted once. The rearrangement joins TRBV5-6 to TRBJ2-3, with a possible D match to TRBD1 (5 bases). V was trimmed by 2 bases and J by 3 bases, leaving 10 bases between them. CDR3 length equals 14 residues. Per the germline V gene, CDR1 is SGHDT and CDR2 is YYEEEE. Here the CDR3 DNA reads TGTGCCAGCAGCTTAGGGGCTAGGACAGATACGCAGTATTTT. Protein: CASSLGARTDTQYF.

The table lists this clonotype with many counts. V gene TRBV29-1 combines with J gene TRBJ1-2; tentative D call: TRBD1 (5 bases). CDR3 length equals 13 residues. The V gene's germline CDR1 is SQVTM and CDR2 ANQGSEA. Between the trimmed V and J ends, which lost 3 bases and 8 bases, there was a span of 16 bases. CDR3 in amino acids: CSVDFGGSVGYTF. DNA for the CDR3: TGCAGCGTTGATTTCGGGGGATCGGTCGGCTACACCTTC.

This clonotype has ten or more counts. The J gene is TRBJ2-1, the V gene TRBV10-3, with TRBD2 identical over 11 bases. The CDR3 extends over 16 amino acids. The junction had 13 bases not matched to a gene; V was cut back by 10 bases and J by 5 bases. Per germline, CDR1 ENHRY and CDR2 SYGVKD. CDR3: CATLAGGPSLNNEQFF. CDR3 in DNA: TGTGCCACCCTAGCGGGGGGCCCTTCTCTAAACAATGAGCAGTTCTTC.

This clonotype has ten or more counts. This chain connects TRBV7-2 to TRBJ2-1, with 10 bases aligning to TRBD1. In germline, CDR1 is SGHTA, CDR2 FQGNSA. This CDR3 spans 15 amino acids. Trimming cost V 4 bases and J 7 bases; bases outside gene matches: 7. Written as DNA, the CDR3 is TGTGCCAGCAGCTCGCCGGGACAGGGGAAGAATGAGCAGTTCTTC. Translated: CASSSPGQGKNEQFF.

This clonotype was counted ten times or more. The chain carries TRBV6-1 and TRBJ1-5; TRBD1 might be the D (6 bases). Trimming took off 6 bases at V and 7 bases at J, with 13 bases between the two ends. Germline V gene lookup returns CDR1 MNHNS and CDR2 SASEGT. The CDR3 has 13 amino acids. CDR3 coding DNA: TGTGCCAGCAGAACAGGGCTCGCGCAGCCCCAGCATTTT. Translating gives CASRTGLAQPQHF.

This clonotype was found a few times. The chain is built from TRBV20-1 and TRBJ1-1; no reliable D call. CDR1 and CDR2 from the germline V gene are DFQATT and SNEGSKA (reference sequence). The CDR3 is 12 amino acids. Trimming stripped 0 bases from V and 1 base from J, with 3 bases between. The DNA for the CDR3 is TGCAGTGCTAGAGACCCGAACACTGAAGCTTTCTTT. It specifies CSARDPNTEAFF.

V gene TRBV12-3 or TRBV12-4 combines with J gene TRBJ2-7; D gene unclear. CDR3 length: 14 amino acids. V lost 6 bases, J lost 2 bases, and 14 bases lay in between. The DNA for the CDR3 is TGTGCCAGCAGAAAGGGTGGAGAGGCCTACGAGCAGTACTTC. Amino acid sequence: CASRKGGEAYEQYF.

There are many counts of this clonotype. The chain recombines TRBV10-3 with TRBJ2-1, with 7 bases matching TRBD1. The germline CDR1 and CDR2 sequences are ENHRY and SYGVKD. V lost 2 bases and J lost 3; bases outside the gene matches: 7. The CDR3 sequence is 16 residues long. The CDR3 here is CAISERPGQVYNEQFF. The CDR3 bases are TGTGCCATCAGTGAGAGGCCCGGACAGGTCTACAATGAGCAGTTCTTC.

Ten or more counts support this clonotype. This chain joins TRBV2 and TRBJ1-2, with D unresolved. With 4 bases removed from V and 4 bases from J, the gap between germline ends came to 10 bases. Germline V lookup: CDR1 SNHLY, CDR2 FYNNEI. CDR3 size: 13 residues. CDR3 sequence (DNA): TGTGCCAGCAGTGCCCCAGGAGCCTATGGCTACACCTTC. Translation gives CASSAPGAYGYTF.

This clonotype was counted ten times or more. This chain links TRBV10-3 with TRBJ1-2; no clear D. The CDR3 is 15 residues long. The V and J ends lost 4 bases and 0 bases respectively, with 12 bases between them. Germline loops: CDR1 ENHRY, CDR2 SYGVKD. The CDR3 sequence is CAISAIGLANYGYTF. Written as DNA, the CDR3 is TGTGCCATCAGTGCTATTGGACTAGCTAACTATGGCTACACCTTC.

This clonotype has a single count. Possible read error: a much larger clone is one base away. This likely comes from a read error, as the CDR3 has no conserved phenylalanine or tryptophan at its end. The chain joins TRBV20-1 to TRBJ2-2; D gene ambiguous. V was trimmed by 3 bases and J by 5 bases, leaving 4 bases between them. From germline, CDR1 is DFQATT and CDR2 SNEGSKA (reference sequence). CDR3 size: 11 residues. The CDR3 sequence is CSASRTGELFV. In DNA form, the CDR3 reads TGCAGTGCTAGCCGGACCGGGGAGCTGTTTGTT.

A few counts support this clonotype. The V and J genes are TRBV20-1 and TRBJ2-1; 7 nucleotides agree with TRBD2. The germline CDR1 and CDR2 sequences are DFQATT and SNEGSKA (reference sequence). The CDR3 consists of 15 residues. The ends lost 5 bases at V and 4 bases at J; junction bases unmatched: 11. Here the CDR3 reads CSALPLERGYNEQFF. DNA of the CDR3: TGCAGTGCTCTCCCCCTTGAGCGGGGTTACAATGAGCAGTTCTTC.

This clonotype showed up many times. The chain uses TRBV6-6 and TRBJ2-7, with D maybe TRBD1 (6 bases). The CDR3 loop spans 13 amino acids. V was pared by 2 bases and J by 2 bases, with 7 bases between. The V gene's germline CDR1 is MNHNY and CDR2 SVGAGI (reference sequence). The CDR3 sequence is CASSYRDTYEQYF. As DNA, the CDR3 is TGTGCCAGCAGTTACCGGGACACCTACGAGCAGTACTTC.

This clonotype was seen many times. The rearrangement uses TRBV18 and TRBJ1-1, with a weak D call TRBD1 (6 bases). Trimming pared 6 bases from V and 2 bases from J, leaving 13 bases between. The CDR3 is 14 residues long. Germline V lookup: CDR1 KGHSH, CDR2 LQKENI. The CDR3 coding sequence is TGTGCCAGCTCGGAGGGACACACCAACACTGAAGCTTTCTTT. This codes for CASSEGHTNTEAFF.

This clonotype was recorded at least ten times. CDR3 region: CASSSQPGQGPPLHF. The CDR3 DNA is TGCGCCAGCAGCTCCCAACCGGGACAGGGGCCACCCCTCCACTTT. The chain links TRBV5-1 to TRBJ1-6; 10 bases are shared with TRBD1. This CDR3 has 15 residues. Germline V gene data show CDR1 as SGHRS and CDR2 as YFSETQ. The ends lost 3 bases at V and 11 bases at J; junction bases unmatched: 8.

This clonotype was counted ten times or more. V gene TRBV4-1 combines with J gene TRBJ2-3; tentatively, D is TRBD1 or TRBD2 (5 bases each). This CDR3 spans 17 amino acids. V lost 1 base to trimming and J lost 2 bases, with 16 bases between them. Germline V gene data show CDR1 as MGHRA and CDR2 as YSYEKL. The CDR3 here is CASSQGYGAGTTDTQYF. The CDR3 nucleotides read TGCGCCAGCAGCCAAGGGTACGGAGCAGGGACCACAGATACGCAGTATTTT.

Ten or more counts support this clonotype. The genes are TRBV2 and TRBJ2-7, with 10 bases that match TRBD1. The CDR3 runs to 16 residues. After removal of 6 bases from V and 4 bases from J, the junction contained 12 bases not matched to a gene. Germline-derived CDR1 and CDR2 are SNHLY and FYNNEI. The chain's CDR3 is CASRNDRGQGFYEQYF. In nucleotides, the CDR3 is TGTGCCAGCAGAAATGACAGGGGGCAAGGGTTTTACGAGCAGTACTTC.